Below, 12 T cell receptor beta chains from the same sample are listed, as sequenced in a study of T cell responses to AZD1222 COVID-19 vaccine. Repertoires were generated with immunoSEQ multiplex PCR, while TCRdb's copy carries only in-frame clones and drops some. The sample lists fewer than 150,000 clones, 89% occurring once. Material: peripheral blood, obtained on day 0 of AZD1222 vaccination. Source of these receptors: an adult in good health.

This clone was detected only once. The chain carries TRBV13 and TRBJ2-5; 9 bases match TRBD2. V lost 5 bases, J lost 5 bases, and 12 bases stayed unmatched. The CDR3 is made up of 16 amino acids. The germline gives CDR1 PRHDT, CDR2 FYEKMQ (reference sequence). The CDR3 DNA reads TGTGCCAGCAGCACCTGGGGTAGCGGGGGAGTGGAGACCCAGTACTTC. This gives the protein CASSTWGSGGVETQYF.

This chain uses TRBV18 with TRBJ1-5, with D possibly being TRBD1 (6 bases). The CDR3 totals 15 residues. V shed 5 bases and J shed 3 bases, with 14 bases lying between them. CDR1 KGHSH and CDR2 LQKENI come from the germline V gene. This CDR3 reads CASSMDRISNQPQHF. CDR3 coding DNA: TGTGCCAGCTCAATGGACAGAATATCCAATCAGCCCCAGCATTTT.

The J gene is TRBJ2-7, the V gene TRBV10-2, with 9 bases that match TRBD1. CDR3 length: 14 amino acids. The trim removed 5 bases at V and 3 bases at J, leaving 5 bases unmatched. Germline V gives CDR1 WSHSY, CDR2 SAAADI. The CDR3 nucleotides read TGCGCCAGCAGTCCGGGACAGGGCGTCTACGAGCAGTACTTC. It codes for CASSPGQGVYEQYF.

The chain combines TRBV3-1 (or the pseudogene TRBV3-2) with TRBJ2-1, with 9 positions matching TRBD2. The CDR3 loop spans 15 amino acids. V trimming: 5 bases; J trimming: 4 bases; junction bases outside the gene matches: 6. The germline gives CDR1 LGHDT, CDR2 YNNKEL (reference sequence). The CDR3 spells CASSGRREGYNEQFF. DNA of the CDR3: TGTGCCAGCAGCGGGAGGCGGGAGGGGTACAATGAGCAGTTCTTC.

The gene calls are TRBV5-1 and TRBJ1-2; TRBD1 aligns across 7 bases. In germline, CDR1 is SGHRS, CDR2 YFSETQ. J was trimmed by 2 bases and V by 1 base; bases with no gene match: 5. The CDR3 is 15 amino acids. CDR3 in DNA: TGCGCCAGCAGCTTGCTTGGCAGGGGGAACTATGGCTACACCTTC. Translation: CASSLLGRGNYGYTF.

The genes are TRBV11-2 and TRBJ2-7; D gene uncertain. Trimming cost V 2 bases and J 5 bases, with 16 bases left between them. The germline V gene encodes CDR1 SGHAT and CDR2 FQNNGV. The CDR3 totals 15 residues. The CDR3 loop is CASSLISSGVHEQYF. The CDR3 DNA reads TGTGCCAGCAGCTTAATCAGTTCTGGGGTTCACGAGCAGTACTTC.

This sequence joins TRBV18 and TRBJ1-5; D gene uncertain. V lost 3 bases, J lost 0 bases, and 15 bases lay in between. This CDR3 comprises 17 residues. The germline V gene has CDR1 KGHSH and CDR2 LQKENI. The CDR3 spells CASSPEINSHSNQPQHF. CDR3 coding DNA: TGTGCCAGCTCACCGGAAATTAACAGTCATAGCAATCAGCCCCAGCATTTT.

The V and J genes are TRBV11-3 and TRBJ2-3, with D tentatively TRBD2 (5 bases). The CDR3 extends over 16 amino acids. The germline gives CDR1 SGHNT, CDR2 YENEEA. Trimming took 3 bases from V and 5 from J, leaving 18 bases between them. The DNA for the CDR3 is TGTGCCAGCAGCTTCCGGGGAGTGGGTTTTGGAGATACGCAGTATTTT. It encodes CASSFRGVGFGDTQYF.

The chain has TRBV5-6 and TRBJ1-2, with D unresolved. Per the germline V gene, CDR1 is SGHDT and CDR2 is YYEEEE. This CDR3 is 14 amino acids long. The V and J ends lost 0 bases and 4 bases respectively, with 10 bases between them. The CDR3 DNA sequence: TGTGCCAGCAGCTTGGTGGGCGCGATCTATGGCTACACCTTC. It encodes CASSLVGAIYGYTF.

This clone was detected only once. The genes are TRBV11-2 and TRBJ2-7; D not resolved. Germline lookup yields CDR1 SGHAT and CDR2 FQNNGV. Between the trimmed V and J ends, which lost 9 bases and 3 bases, there was a span of 18 bases. This CDR3 has 14 amino acids. The CDR3 spells CASTLAIGDYEQYF. Written as DNA, the CDR3 is TGTGCCAGTACCCTCGCGATTGGGGACTACGAGCAGTACTTC.

A few counts support this clone. The chain's CDR3 is CASSLREPNYGYTF. The CDR3 bases are TGCGCCAGCAGCTTGCGTGAACCGAACTATGGCTACACCTTC. V is TRBV5-1 and J is TRBJ1-2; D gene ambiguous. CDR1 is SGHRS, CDR2 YFSETQ, per germline. V was clipped by 1 base and J by 2 bases, with 9 bases between them. The CDR3 contains 14 residues.

The rearrangement joins TRBV5-5 to TRBJ2-2; TRBD2 might be the D (7 bases). The CDR3 spans 15 residues. V dropped 5 bases and J dropped 3 bases, with 14 bases sitting between them. Per germline, CDR1 SGHKS and CDR2 YYEKEE (reference sequence). The CDR3 DNA reads as TGTGCCAGCAGGAGAGGGGGGAGGGACACCGGGGAGCTGTTTTTT. Protein sequence: CASRRGGRDTGELFF.